These T cell receptor beta chains were read from a single sample in a study of early T cells in non-severe SARS-CoV-2 infection. TCRdb re-analysed the 5' RACE reads in MiXCR, keeping a single row per CDR3 protein. The sample records 84,000 or so distinct CDR3 sequences, about 12% being singletons. The sequencing sample was made of whole blood. These receptors were collected from an adult who was a healthcare worker with PCR-confirmed SARS-CoV-2 infection or an uninfected control (not recorded which). Each CDR3 is given with its conserved first and last residue. A D gene is named only where the DNA matches it firmly. Size is omitted from some rows. Given values are once, few, many or a class for expanded clones.

TRBV14	-	TRBJ1-1	many	CASSQVSENEAFF	TGTGCCAGCAGCCAAGTCTCTGAAAATGAAGCTTTCTTT
TRBV29-1	-	TRBJ2-5	-	CSVGGGEGKSVETQYF	TGCAGCGTTGGTGGGGGCGAGGGAAAATCAGTCGAGACCCAGTACTTC
TRBV3-1	TRBD2	TRBJ2-7	many	CASSQDLSGRAYEQYF	TGTGCCAGCAGCCAAGATCTCAGCGGGAGGGCCTACGAGCAGTACTTC
TRBV2	-	TRBJ2-3	many	CASRVRQGADTQYF	TGTGCCAGCAGGGTGCGACAAGGGGCGGATACGCAGTATTTT
TRBV28	-	TRBJ2-7	few	CASTLGGVQYEQYF	TGTGCCAGCACCCTGGGGGGAGTTCAGTACGAGCAGTACTTC
TRBV28	-	TRBJ2-7	many	CASSFAGTYSYEQYF	TGTGCCAGCAGTTTTGCAGGGACATACTCCTACGAGCAGTACTTC
TRBV7-2	TRBD2	TRBJ2-2	few	CASSFPSGPATGELFF	TGTGCCAGCAGCTTCCCTAGCGGGCCGGCCACCGGGGAGCTGTTTTTT
TRBV29-1	-	TRBJ1-1	many	CSVDSGVEMNTEAFF	TGCAGCGTTGACAGCGGGGTAGAAATGAACACTGAAGCTTTCTTT
TRBV5-1	-	TRBJ1-4	-	CASSLNQADEKLFF	TGCGCCAGCAGCTTGAATCAGGCCGACGAAAAACTGTTTTTT
TRBV5-1	-	TRBJ2-1	-	CASSEGPMNEQFF	TGCGCCAGCAGCGAGGGACCTATGAATGAGCAGTTCTTC
TRBV20-1	TRBD2	TRBJ2-3	many	CSAPGLAGAPLQGGQYF	TGCAGTGCCCCGGGACTAGCGGGGGCCCCCCTCCAAGGCGGGCAGTATTTT
TRBV9	-	TRBJ2-3	many	CASRPGDEDTQYF	TGTGCCAGCAGACCGGGAGATGAAGATACGCAGTATTTT
TRBV12-3/TRBV12-4	-	TRBJ2-3	many	CASIRRGGAGTADTQYF	TGTGCCAGCATCCGACGGGGGGGAGCGGGGACAGCAGATACGCAGTATTTT
TRBV27	-	TRBJ2-3	many	CASGLPAQYF	TGTGCCAGCGGACTACCGGCGCAGTATTTT
TRBV6-5	-	TRBJ2-3	-	CASSYLAFGAVSTDTQYF	TGTGCCAGCAGTTACCTTGCCTTCGGAGCCGTGAGCACAGATACGCAGTATTTT
TRBV5-1	TRBD1	TRBJ1-4	few	CASQTGQGFEKLFF	TGCGCCAGTCAGACGGGACAGGGTTTTGAAAAACTGTTTTTT
TRBV7-9	-	TRBJ2-7	-	CASSLKGESGSVTANLREQYF	TGTGCCAGCAGCTTGAAAGGGGAGAGCGGCTCCGTGACAGCCAACCTACGCGAGCAGTACTTC
TRBV28	TRBD1	TRBJ1-1	few	CASSPRPGQGGPEAFF	TGTGCCAGCAGTCCCCGTCCGGGACAGGGGGGGCCTGAAGCTTTCTTT
TRBV6-5	TRBD1	TRBJ1-2	-	CASSTGTGANYGYTF	TGTGCCAGCAGTACCGGGACAGGGGCGAACTATGGCTACACCTTC
TRBV5-5	TRBD1	TRBJ1-1	-	CASSMTGRSGTEAFF	TGTGCCAGCAGTATGACAGGGCGTTCGGGCACTGAAGCTTTCTTT
TRBV7-9	TRBD2	TRBJ2-1	-	CASSGSGTSNEQFF	TGTGCCAGCAGCGGATCCGGGACTAGCAATGAGCAGTTCTTC
TRBV6-1	-	TRBJ2-7	-	CASSPRDRQGRHEQYF	TGTGCCAGCAGTCCAAGAGATCGGCAGGGTAGGCACGAGCAGTACTTC
TRBV6-5	TRBD2	TRBJ2-1	many	CASSWTSGRGYNEQFF	TGTGCCAGCAGTTGGACTAGCGGGAGAGGATACAATGAGCAGTTCTTC
TRBV2	-	TRBJ2-7	few	CASQGTISYEQYF	TGTGCCAGCCAGGGCACTATCTCCTACGAGCAGTACTTC
TRBV10-3	-	TRBJ2-7	-	CAITNSGTATNEQYF	TGTGCCATCACTAATTCCGGGACCGCAACCAACGAGCAGTACTTC
TRBV9	TRBD1	TRBJ2-7	-	CASSTGTGYEQYF	TGTGCCAGCAGCACTGGGACAGGCTACGAGCAGTACTTC
TRBV18	TRBD1	TRBJ1-1	many	CASSQGARDTEAFF	TGTGCCAGCTCACAGGGGGCAAGAGACACTGAAGCTTTCTTT
TRBV29-1	-	TRBJ2-7	many	CSVGGESGTGLWGQYF	TGCAGCGTTGGAGGGGAGTCGGGAACCGGACTATGGGGGCAGTACTTC
TRBV2	-	TRBJ2-5	few	CASIQSGLSQTQYF	TGTGCCAGCATCCAATCCGGACTAAGCCAGACCCAGTACTTC
TRBV6-1	-	TRBJ2-5	many	CATLGFLETQYF	TGTGCCACTCTGGGGTTCTTAGAGACCCAGTACTTC
TRBV2	TRBD1	TRBJ2-7	many	CASRPDRGYSYEQYF	TGTGCCAGCAGACCGGACAGGGGTTACTCCTACGAGCAGTACTTC
TRBV11-2	-	TRBJ2-7	many	CASSSRHPLEQYF	TGTGCCAGCAGCTCACGACACCCCCTCGAGCAGTACTTC
TRBV28	-	TRBJ1-5	many	CASVMGNQPQHF	TGTGCCAGCGTAATGGGCAATCAGCCCCAGCATTTT
TRBV7-9	TRBD1	TRBJ1-1	few	CASSGVTGGVDEAFF	TGTGCCAGCAGCGGGGTGACAGGGGGCGTCGATGAAGCTTTCTTT
TRBV2	TRBD1	TRBJ1-3	many	CASSGQGASGNTIYF	TGTGCCAGCAGCGGACAGGGGGCGTCTGGAAACACCATATATTTT
TRBV5-1	-	TRBJ1-6	-	CASSPENSPLHF	TGCGCCAGCAGCCCAGAGAATTCACCCCTCCACTTT
TRBV6-5	TRBD1	TRBJ1-2	-	CASSWTGQTGYGYTF	TGTGCCAGCAGCTGGACAGGGCAAACGGGGTATGGCTACACCTTC
TRBV18	-	TRBJ1-1	few	CASSPAVTEAFF	TGTGCCAGCTCACCAGCGGTCACTGAAGCTTTCTTT
TRBV2	-	TRBJ2-1	many	CASSGSPLASIEQFF	TGTGCCAGCAGTGGGTCCCCACTAGCTTCCATTGAGCAGTTCTTC
TRBV30	-	TRBJ1-1	-	CAWGPAKKNTEAFF	TGTGCCTGGGGCCCGGCGAAGAAGAACACTGAAGCTTTCTTT
TRBV12-3/TRBV12-4	-	TRBJ2-7	few	CASSLSSVAYEQYF	TGTGCCAGCAGTTTATCTAGCGTCGCCTACGAGCAGTACTTC
TRBV3-1	-	TRBJ1-2	many	CASSPQGYYGYTF	TGTGCCAGCAGCCCGCAGGGCTACTATGGCTACACCTTC
TRBV28	-	TRBJ1-6	few	CASSFKGDSPLHF	TGTGCCAGCAGTTTTAAAGGGGATTCACCCCTCCACTTT
TRBV18	-	TRBJ1-2	many	CASSLSEGSYGYTF	TGTGCCAGCTCCCTAAGCGAGGGGTCCTATGGCTACACCTTC
TRBV20-1	-	TRBJ2-1	-	CSARDEVAVYNEQFF	TGCAGTGCTAGAGATGAGGTAGCGGTATACAATGAGCAGTTCTTC
TRBV5-1	TRBD1	TRBJ2-7	-	CASAGGYEQYF	TGCGCCAGCGCAGGGGGCTACGAGCAGTACTTC
TRBV3-1	-	TRBJ2-7	many	CASSQEFTGTYEQYF	TGTGCCAGCAGCCAAGAATTCACAGGAACCTACGAGCAGTACTTC
TRBV5-1	TRBD1	TRBJ2-7	-	CASSSDRAPYEQYF	TGCGCCAGCAGCTCTGACAGGGCCCCCTACGAGCAGTACTTC
TRBV20-1	-	TRBJ1-2	-	CSASGDLYGYTF	TGCAGTGCTAGTGGAGACTTGTATGGCTACACCTTC
TRBV19	-	TRBJ1-5	many	CASSITPDYQPQHF	TGTGCCAGTAGTATAACCCCAGATTATCAGCCCCAGCATTTT